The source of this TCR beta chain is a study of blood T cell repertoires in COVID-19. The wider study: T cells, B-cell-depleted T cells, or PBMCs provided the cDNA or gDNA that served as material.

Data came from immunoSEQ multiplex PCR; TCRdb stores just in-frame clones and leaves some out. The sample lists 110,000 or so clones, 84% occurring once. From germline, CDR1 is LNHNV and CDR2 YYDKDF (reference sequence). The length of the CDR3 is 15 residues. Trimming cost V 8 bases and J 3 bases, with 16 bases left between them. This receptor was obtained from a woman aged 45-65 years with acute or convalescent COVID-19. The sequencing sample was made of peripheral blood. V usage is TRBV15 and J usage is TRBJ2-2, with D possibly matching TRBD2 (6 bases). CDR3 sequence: CATGSTGGYTGELFF. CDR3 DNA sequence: TGTGCCACCGGTTCCACCGGGGGATACACCGGGGAGCTGTTTTTT.